These T cell receptor beta chains were read from a single sample in a study of blood T cell repertoires in COVID-19. Profiling relied on immunoSEQ multiplex PCR, and the TCRdb table lists in-frame clones only, not all of them. The sample records some 37,000 clones, roughly 88% being singletons. The sequenced material came from peripheral blood. All receptors derive from a man in his sixties or seventies with acute or convalescent COVID-19. The CDR3 runs from the conserved cysteine through the conserved F or W. The D gene is left open where the match is weak. Not all rows give a size; the values are once, few, many and, for expanded clones, a class.

>NA|TRBV4-3|once|TRBJ2-7
CASSQGLGGISYEQYF
TGCGCCAGCAGCCAAGGGTTGGGCGGGATTTCCTACGAGCAGTACTTC
>TRBD2|TRBV6-2/TRBV6-3|NA|TRBJ2-1
CASSDSGRRYNEQFF
TGTGCCAGCAGTGATAGCGGGAGGCGGTACAATGAGCAGTTCTTC
>NA|TRBV5-4|NA|TRBJ2-3
CASSLAVMKDTQYF
TGTGCCAGCAGCTTGGCGGTAATGAAAGATACGCAGTATTTT
>TRBD1|TRBV3-1/TRBV3-2|NA|TRBJ1-1
CASSARDRGAFF
TGTGCCAGCAGCGCCCGGGACAGGGGAGCTTTCTTT
>TRBD2|TRBV7-2|NA|TRBJ2-5
CASSFLAGGTLHQETQYF
TGTGCCAGCAGCTTCTTAGCGGGAGGGACCCTACACCAAGAGACCCAGTACTTC
>TRBD1|TRBV5-4|NA|TRBJ2-5
CASSRTGEETQYF
TGTGCCAGCAGCAGGACAGGGGAAGAGACCCAGTACTTC
>NA|TRBV6-5|NA|TRBJ2-1
CASSSSTRSYNEQFF
TGTGCCAGCAGTTCTAGCACCCGCTCCTACAATGAGCAGTTCTTC
>TRBD1|TRBV11-2|NA|TRBJ1-5
CASSLAGTGYQPQHF
TGTGCCAGCAGCTTAGCTGGGACAGGGTATCAGCCCCAGCATTTT
>NA|TRBV19|few|TRBJ1-1
CASSTRKGVDTEAFF
TGTGCCAGCTCAACCCGGAAAGGGGTAGACACTGAAGCTTTCTTT
>TRBD2|TRBV4-1|once|TRBJ2-3
CASSQVELGFTSGTDTQYF
TGCGCCAGCAGCCAAGTGGAATTAGGGTTCACTAGCGGAACAGATACGCAGTATTTT
>TRBD2|TRBV29-1|once|TRBJ2-5
CSAQGLAGVKTQYF
TGCAGCGCCCAAGGACTAGCGGGAGTTAAGACCCAGTACTTC
>NA|TRBV28|NA|TRBJ2-7
CASSLSLTSYEQYF
TGTGCCAGCAGTTTGTCCCTCACATCCTACGAGCAGTACTTC
>NA|TRBV5-1|NA|TRBJ1-4
CASSFTDRPNEKLFF
TGCGCCAGCAGCTTTACAGACAGGCCTAATGAAAAACTGTTTTTT
>TRBD1|TRBV18|NA|TRBJ1-3
CASSTDRFSGNTIYF
TGTGCCAGCTCAACGGACAGGTTCTCTGGAAACACCATATATTTT
>TRBD1|TRBV6-6|NA|TRBJ1-1
CASSYPMGQGDTEAFF
TGTGCCAGCAGTTACCCAATGGGACAGGGGGACACTGAAGCTTTCTTT
>TRBD1|TRBV6-2/TRBV6-3|NA|TRBJ2-2
CASSRPGTGSLGELFF
TGTGCCAGCAGTCGCCCCGGGACAGGGAGCTTAGGGGAGCTGTTTTTT
>TRBD1|TRBV18|NA|TRBJ2-7
CASTSTGGREQYF
TGTGCCAGCACGTCGACAGGGGGTAGGGAGCAGTACTTC
>NA|TRBV3-1/TRBV3-2|NA|TRBJ2-7
CASSRDISSYEQYF
TGTGCCAGCAGCAGGGACATTAGCTCCTACGAGCAGTACTTC
>TRBD1|TRBV3-1/TRBV3-2|once|TRBJ1-2
CASSQGGGTGGFGGYTF
TGTGCCAGCAGCCAGGGAGGGGGGACAGGCGGGTTTGGAGGCTACACCTTC
>NA|TRBV21-1|NA|TRBJ2-7
CASTPRDSGRAYEQYF
TGTGCCAGCACTCCTAGGGATAGCGGGAGGGCCTACGAGCAGTACTTC
>TRBD1|TRBV7-2|NA|TRBJ1-2
CASSPGQTITLPYGYTF
TGTGCCAGCAGCCCGGGACAGACAATCACCTTACCCTATGGCTACACCTTC
>TRBD1|TRBV9|NA|TRBJ1-1
CASSARWQDRGEAFF
TGTGCCAGCAGCGCCCGCTGGCAGGACAGGGGAGAAGCTTTCTTT
>TRBD1|TRBV10-3|NA|TRBJ1-5
CAISPTGGEHQPQHF
TGTGCCATCAGTCCCACAGGGGGCGAGCATCAGCCCCAGCATTTT
>NA|TRBV7-6|few|TRBJ1-4
CASSLWGQPNEKLFF
TGTGCCAGCAGCTTATGGGGGCAGCCTAATGAAAAACTGTTTTTT
>NA|TRBV19|NA|TRBJ2-1
CASSIEAGVISYNEQFF
TGTGCCAGTAGTATAGAAGCGGGCGTTATATCTTACAATGAGCAGTTCTTC
>TRBD2|TRBV5-4|NA|TRBJ2-7
CASSLASSGRFVEQYF
TGTGCCAGCAGCTTGGCCTCTAGCGGGAGATTTGTCGAGCAGTACTTC
>TRBD1|TRBV27|NA|TRBJ1-5
CASSHRTGIGNQPQHF
TGTGCCAGCAGTCACCGGACAGGGATTGGCAATCAGCCCCAGCATTTT
>TRBD2|TRBV6-5|NA|TRBJ2-7
CASSWTSGSYYEQYF
TGTGCCAGCAGCTGGACTAGCGGGAGCTATTACGAGCAGTACTTC
>TRBD2|TRBV27|once|TRBJ2-1
CASSETSGPNNEQFF
TGTGCCAGCAGTGAGACTAGCGGACCCAACAATGAGCAGTTCTTC
>NA|TRBV7-9|NA|TRBJ2-1
CASSQYGDMGQFF
TGTGCCAGCAGCCAATACGGGGACATGGGGCAGTTCTTC
>NA|TRBV5-8|NA|TRBJ1-4
CASSLGRTRNEKLFF
TGTGCCAGCAGCTTGGGTAGGACACGGAATGAAAAACTGTTTTTT
>NA|TRBV5-1|NA|TRBJ1-1
CASSLQVENTEAFF
TGCGCCAGCAGCTTACAGGTGGAGAACACTGAAGCTTTCTTT
>NA|TRBV7-2|NA|TRBJ2-1
CASSKEVWGGHEQFF
TGTGCCAGCAGCAAGGAGGTTTGGGGGGGGCATGAGCAGTTCTTC
>NA|TRBV5-1|NA|TRBJ2-7
CASSLGPETNEQYF
TGCGCCAGCAGCTTGGGGCCGGAGACGAACGAGCAGTACTTC
>NA|TRBV2|once|TRBJ2-3
CASSPRQLTDTQYF
TGTGCCAGCAGCCCCCGACAGCTCACAGATACGCAGTATTTT
>TRBD1|TRBV7-2|NA|TRBJ1-6
CASSPRQGAGSPLHF
TGTGCCAGCAGCCCCCGACAGGGGGCGGGTTCACCCCTCCACTTT
>NA|TRBV20-1|NA|TRBJ1-2
CSASKQGSPYGYTF
TGCAGTGCTAGTAAGCAGGGTAGCCCCTATGGCTACACCTTC
>TRBD1|TRBV27|NA|TRBJ1-2
CASSTQGKGYGYTF
TGTGCCAGCAGTACACAGGGGAAGGGGTATGGCTACACCTTC
>TRBD1|TRBV9|NA|TRBJ1-6
CASSDRTGVNSPLHF
TGTGCCAGCAGCGATCGGACAGGGGTTAATTCACCCCTCCACTTT
>TRBD2|TRBV29-1|NA|TRBJ2-7
CSVEVIAGGLGEQYF
TGCAGCGTTGAAGTCATAGCGGGAGGGCTGGGCGAGCAGTACTTC
>NA|TRBV28|NA|TRBJ1-2
CASSTHRAGYGYTF
TGTGCCAGCAGCACCCACAGGGCTGGCTATGGCTACACCTTC
>TRBD1|TRBV5-6|NA|TRBJ2-3
CASSLTGVTDTQYF
TGTGCCAGCAGCTTGACAGGGGTCACAGATACGCAGTATTTT
>NA|TRBV5-6|NA|TRBJ2-1
CASNSEGYSTYNEQFF
TGTGCCAGCAACTCTGAGGGATACAGCACCTACAATGAGCAGTTCTTC
>TRBD1|TRBV18|NA|TRBJ2-7
CASSPGTGGEQYF
TGTGCCAGCTCACCAGGCACAGGGGGCGAGCAGTACTTC
>NA|TRBV7-3|once|TRBJ2-1
CASSLIIHNEQFF
TGTGCCAGCAGCTTAATTATCCACAATGAGCAGTTCTTC
>TRBD1|TRBV4-2|NA|TRBJ2-5
CASSQTIGTVQETQYF
TGTGCCAGCAGCCAAACCATAGGGACAGTCCAAGAGACCCAGTACTTC
>TRBD1|TRBV2|NA|TRBJ2-5
CASSGQGAQEETQYF
TGTGCCAGCAGTGGTCAGGGGGCGCAGGAAGAGACCCAGTACTTC
>NA|TRBV20-1|NA|TRBJ1-2
CSARERVGYTF
TGCAGTGCTAGAGAACGGGTCGGCTACACCTTC
>NA|TRBV6-1|NA|TRBJ2-3
CASSVWWATSTDTQYF
TGTGCCAGCAGTGTGTGGTGGGCCACTAGCACAGATACGCAGTATTTT
>NA|TRBV28|NA|TRBJ1-5
CASSIQGQPQHF
TGTGCCAGCAGTATACAGGGTCAGCCCCAGCATTTT
>TRBD2|TRBV6-2/TRBV6-3|NA|TRBJ2-7
CASSYSVLAIEQYF
TGTGCCAGCAGTTACTCTGTACTAGCGATTGAGCAGTACTTC
>NA|TRBV6-6|NA|TRBJ2-7
CASVTRPGVSHEQYF
TGTGCCAGCGTAACTCGGCCAGGCGTATCCCACGAGCAGTACTTC
>NA|TRBV24-1|NA|TRBJ1-2
CATSESGQGNYGYTF
TGTGCCACCAGTGAATCGGGGCAGGGGAACTATGGCTACACCTTC
>NA|TRBV3-1/TRBV3-2|NA|TRBJ2-3
CASSLQGDTQYF
TGTGCCAGCAGCCTTCAGGGAGATACGCAGTATTTT
>TRBD1|TRBV7-2|NA|TRBJ2-3
CASSLLDRVFDTDTQYF
TGTGCCAGCAGCTTATTGGACAGGGTTTTTGACACAGATACGCAGTATTTT
>TRBD1|TRBV6-6|NA|TRBJ1-1
CASSPRTGENTEAFF
TGTGCCAGCAGTCCTCGGACAGGGGAGAACACTGAAGCTTTCTTT
>TRBD1|TRBV6-1|NA|TRBJ1-2
CASSDPGQNSNYGYTF
TGTGCCAGCAGTGATCCGGGACAGAACTCTAACTATGGCTACACCTTC